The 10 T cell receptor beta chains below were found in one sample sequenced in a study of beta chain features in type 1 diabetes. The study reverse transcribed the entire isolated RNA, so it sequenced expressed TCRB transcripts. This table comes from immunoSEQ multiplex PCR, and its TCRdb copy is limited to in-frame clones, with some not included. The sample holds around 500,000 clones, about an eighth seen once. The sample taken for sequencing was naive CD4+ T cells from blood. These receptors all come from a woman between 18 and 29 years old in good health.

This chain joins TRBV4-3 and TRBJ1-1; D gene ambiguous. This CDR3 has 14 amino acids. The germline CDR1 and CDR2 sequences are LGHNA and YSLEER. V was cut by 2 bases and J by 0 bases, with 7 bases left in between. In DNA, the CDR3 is TGCGCCAGCAGCCAACATGCGATGAACACTGAAGCTTTCTTT. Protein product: CASSQHAMNTEAFF.

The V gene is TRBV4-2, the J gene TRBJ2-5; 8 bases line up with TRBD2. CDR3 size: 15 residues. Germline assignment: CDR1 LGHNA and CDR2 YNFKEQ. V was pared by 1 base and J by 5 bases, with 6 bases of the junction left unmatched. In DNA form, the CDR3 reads TGTGCCAGCAGCCAAGCGGCCCAGCGGGGGGAGACCCAGTACTTC. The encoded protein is CASSQAAQRGETQYF.

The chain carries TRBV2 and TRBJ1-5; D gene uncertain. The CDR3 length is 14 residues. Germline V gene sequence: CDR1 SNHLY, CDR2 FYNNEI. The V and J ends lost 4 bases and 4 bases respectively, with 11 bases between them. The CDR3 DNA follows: TGTGCCAGCAGTGGGTTAACGGGGAATCAGCCCCAGCATTTT. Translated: CASSGLTGNQPQHF.

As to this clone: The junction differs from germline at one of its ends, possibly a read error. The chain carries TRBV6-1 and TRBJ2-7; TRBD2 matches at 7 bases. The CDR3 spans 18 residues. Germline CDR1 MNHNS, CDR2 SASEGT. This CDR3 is CAISGRRGLAESTMEQYF. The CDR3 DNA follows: TGTGCCATCAGTGGGCGACGAGGGCTAGCGGAGTCAACTATGGAGCAGTACTTC.

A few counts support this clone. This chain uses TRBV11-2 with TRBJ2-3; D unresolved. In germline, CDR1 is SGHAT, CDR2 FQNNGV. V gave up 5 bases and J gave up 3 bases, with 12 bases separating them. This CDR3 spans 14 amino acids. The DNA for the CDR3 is TGTGCCAGCAGCCCCAGGTTGACGACAGATACGCAGTATTTT. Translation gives CASSPRLTTDTQYF.

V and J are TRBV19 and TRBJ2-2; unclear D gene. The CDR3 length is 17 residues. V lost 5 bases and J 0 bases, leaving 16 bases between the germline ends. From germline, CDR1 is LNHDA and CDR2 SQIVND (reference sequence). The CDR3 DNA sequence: TGTGCCAGTAGTCAGAACTGGGTTAATTCGAACACCGGGGAGCTGTTTTTT. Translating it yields CASSQNWVNSNTGELFF. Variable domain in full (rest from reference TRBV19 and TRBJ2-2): DGGITQSPKYLFRKEGQNVTLSCEQNLNHDAMYWYRQDPGQGLRLIYYSQIVNDFQKGDIAEGYSVSREKKESFPLTVTSAQKNPTAFYLCASSQNWVNSNTGELFFGEGSRLTVL.

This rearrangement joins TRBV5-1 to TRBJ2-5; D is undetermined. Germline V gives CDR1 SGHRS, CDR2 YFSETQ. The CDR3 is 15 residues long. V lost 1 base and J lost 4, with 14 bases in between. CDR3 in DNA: TGCGCCAGCAGCTTGTTTAGTGGCGATGGAGAGACCCAGTACTTC. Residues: CASSLFSGDGETQYF.

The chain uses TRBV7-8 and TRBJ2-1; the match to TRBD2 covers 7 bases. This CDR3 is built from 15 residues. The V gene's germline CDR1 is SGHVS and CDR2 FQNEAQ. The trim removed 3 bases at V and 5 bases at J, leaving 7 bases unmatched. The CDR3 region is CASSFETSRNNEQFF. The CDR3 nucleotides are TGTGCCAGCAGCTTTGAGACTAGCCGAAACAATGAGCAGTTCTTC.

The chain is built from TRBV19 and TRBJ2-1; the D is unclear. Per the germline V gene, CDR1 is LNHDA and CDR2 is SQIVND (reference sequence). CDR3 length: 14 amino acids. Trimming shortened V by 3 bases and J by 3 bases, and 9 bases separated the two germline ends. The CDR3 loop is CASSMDPLYNEQFF. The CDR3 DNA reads TGTGCCAGTAGTATGGACCCTCTCTACAATGAGCAGTTCTTC.

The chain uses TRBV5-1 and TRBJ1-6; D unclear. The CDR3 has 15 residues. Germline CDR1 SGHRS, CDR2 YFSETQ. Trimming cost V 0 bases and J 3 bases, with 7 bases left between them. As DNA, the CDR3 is TGCGCCAGCAGCTTGGAGACATACTATAATTCACCCCTCCACTTT. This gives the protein CASSLETYYNSPLHF.